This entry features one TCR beta chain sequence. TCRdb keeps only in-frame clones here, not all; method: immunoSEQ multiplex PCR. The data contain over 400,000 clones, about 89% of them singletons. The CDR3 extends over 16 amino acids. V dropped 2 bases and J dropped 0 bases, with 8 bases sitting between them. Germline V lookup: CDR1 KGHSH, CDR2 LQKENI. This specimen comes from a study of blood T cell repertoires in COVID-19. This chain joins TRBV18 and TRBJ2-6; D remains ambiguous. The sequence derives from a woman aged 45-60 years with COVID-19, enrolled during active disease. Source material: peripheral blood. The CDR3 region has the DNA TGTGCCAGCTCACCAATCCCCCGCTCTGGGGCCAACGTCCTGACTTTC. This encodes CASSPIPRSGANVLTF.